This T cell receptor (beta chain) originates from a study of circulating and synovial CD4+ cells in juvenile arthritis (dated by TCRdb to between 2013 and 2015). Some background on the complete study: Within each patient, the study compared the TCRbeta CDR3 repertoires of three groups: circulating HLA-DR+ CD4 T cells, bulk blood CD4 T cells, and synovial CD4 T cells. Repertoire sequencing was performed with the aim of confirming enrichment of synovial clonotypes in a circulating synovial-like CD4 T cell subset. Findings and caveats that apply to the study as a whole: No difference between circulating pathogenic-like lymphocytes and bulk blood T cells was detected by traditional Vbeta family usage analysis. Lower diversity was observed in synovial and circulating pathogenic-like lymphocyte repertoires than in bulk blood CD4 repertoires, and some CPL samples were found to be as oligoclonal as synovium. Because overlap with synovium rose as sequencing depth increased, the measured fractions of shared clonotypes likely underestimated the overlap of the full repertoire. CPL and bulk blood CD4 samples differed in T cell genome counts by at least an order of magnitude, so sample-size effects were addressed. Circulating pathogenic-like lymphocytes clustered with synovial T cells and shared a substantially higher fraction of CDR3 sequences with synovium than bulk blood.

To prepare the library, the immunoSEQ multiplex PCR assay was applied. An external provider carried out the TCRbeta CDR3 sequencing as a commercial service. In the paper's pipeline: Productive nucleotide sequences and amino acid sequences obtained through in silico translation were used in the analyses. Diversity was quantified by Renyi entropy over a range of alpha values, with sample size equalised by taking the median of 200 repeated subsamples. Pairwise repertoire distance was calculated as one minus the Chao-modified Jaccard index to correct for under-sampling and was used for clustering. Frequency-weighted overlap with synovial clonotypes was computed at 200 sample sizes with 200 draws without replacement at each size, and the value at the size of the smaller sample was reported. Here the immuneACCESS table is served through TCRdb, limited to in-frame sequences with V and J called. Missing clones are a known gap in these copies; in checked studies unresolved V genes cover under half, and the rest lacks a known reason. V and J calls and clone size come straight from that table; D and trimming were deduced from the DNA. Present in this sample are approximately 16,000 clones, approximately 89% of which were seen just once. The ten largest clones represent less than 0.95% of the sample.

The junction shows trimming of 3 bases on V and 2 bases on J, plus 8 bases between the germline ends. Inclusive of the bounding cysteine and phenylalanine, the CDR3 is 13 residues long. Left in the record is the CDR3 DNA by itself, 39 bases read in frame from the first base. CDR1 ENHRY and CDR2 SYGVKD are derived from the germline V gene. In the case of this clone: Which antigen it targets is not known. No base-level quality is on record; no much larger clone is a single base apart.

The sequenced samples came from patients who had active juvenile idiopathic arthritis. Cells were sorted right after thawing, and dead cells were excluded with Live/Dead Fixable Near-IR Stain. The V gene is TRBV10-3 and the J gene is TRBJ2-7; the D gene remains uncertain. Specimen: CD4+ T cells from blood. The clonotype was recovered from a human donor with juvenile idiopathic arthritis. The DNA sequence follows: TGTGCCATCAGTGACGGGTCCCCCTACGAGCAGTACTTC. It codes for CAISDGSPYEQYF.